These 2 T cell receptor beta chains share one sample of origin, sequenced in a study of Ad26.COV2.S vaccination and SARS-CoV-2 variants. Treatment here: 15 to 20 received Ad26.COV2.S at low or high dose, single or two shots; 5 received placebo; per-sample allocation not given. The study sampled participants on day 63 after the first vaccine or placebo injection. The repertoire was sequenced with immunoSEQ multiplex PCR; TCRdb's copy has only in-frame clones and lacks some. The sample lists more than 300,000 clones, roughly 90% occurring once. This specimen consisted of peripheral blood, obtained in a trial of Ad26.COV2.S vaccine versus placebo. The receptors originated from a person aged 18-65 years who received the Ad26.COV2.S COVID-19 vaccine or a placebo.

V is TRBV19 and J is TRBJ2-2; maybe TRBD1 (6 bases). The length of the CDR3 is 14 residues. The germline V gene encodes CDR1 LNHDA and CDR2 SQIVND (reference sequence). V was shortened by 7 bases and J by 3 bases, with 12 bases between the two germline ends. The CDR3: CASKGQIYTGELFF. CDR3 bases: TGTGCCAGTAAAGGACAGATATACACCGGGGAGCTGTTTTTT.

This chain connects TRBV6-2 or TRBV6-3 to TRBJ2-1; 11 bases align to TRBD2. The CDR3 is 16 residues long. V dropped 5 bases and J dropped 0; count of bases not matched to a gene: 3. CDR1 is MNHEY and CDR2 is SVGEGT in the germline V gene. The CDR3 loop is CASSLTSGGSYNEQFF. The CDR3 nucleotides are TGTGCCAGCAGTCTCACTAGCGGGGGCTCCTACAATGAGCAGTTCTTC.